This T cell receptor beta chain was identified in a study of graft-versus-host responses after intestinal transplantation. This CDR3 is 14 amino acids long. V was cut by 4 bases and J by 4 bases, with 15 bases left in between. CDR1 and CDR2 (germline): SGHNT, YYREEE (reference sequence). Libraries were prepared by immunoSEQ multiplex PCR; TCRdb keeps only in-frame clonotypes and omits some of them. Found here are 35,000 to 45,000 clones, around 95% of them singletons; the top ten hold about 0.8%. The chain uses TRBV5-4 and TRBJ2-7; D remains ambiguous. The source of this sequence is a human patient who received an intestinal transplant, so some T cells may come from the graft donor. Sequencing used PBMCs, obtained 16 days after intestinal transplant. In DNA, the CDR3 is TGTGCCAGCAGCCAAGCTCCCAAAAATTACGAGCAGTACTTC. Encoded protein: CASSQAPKNYEQYF.